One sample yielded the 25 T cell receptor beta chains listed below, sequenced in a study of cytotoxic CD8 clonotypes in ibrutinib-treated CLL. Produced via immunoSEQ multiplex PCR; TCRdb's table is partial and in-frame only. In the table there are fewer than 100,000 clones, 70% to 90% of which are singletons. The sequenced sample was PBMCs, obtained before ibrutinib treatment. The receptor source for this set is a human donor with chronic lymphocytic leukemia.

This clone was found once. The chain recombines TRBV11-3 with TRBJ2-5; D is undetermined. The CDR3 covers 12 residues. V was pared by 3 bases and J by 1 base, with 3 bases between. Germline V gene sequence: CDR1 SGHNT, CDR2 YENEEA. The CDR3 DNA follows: TGTGCCAGCAGCTTCGTCCAAGAGACCCAGTACTTC. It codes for CASSFVQETQYF. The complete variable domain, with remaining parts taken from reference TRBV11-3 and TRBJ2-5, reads EAGVVQSPRYKIIEKKQPVAFWCNPISGHNTLYWYLQNLGQGPELLIRYENEEAVDDSQLPKDRFSAERLKGVDSTLKIQPAELGDSAVYLCASSFVQETQYFGPGTRLLVL.

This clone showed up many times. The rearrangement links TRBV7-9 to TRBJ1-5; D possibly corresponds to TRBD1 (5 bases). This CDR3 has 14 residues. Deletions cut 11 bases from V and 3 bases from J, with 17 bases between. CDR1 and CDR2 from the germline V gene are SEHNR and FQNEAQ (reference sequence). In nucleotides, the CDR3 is TGTGCCGTTTCCCGGGACGGGGACAATCAGCCCCAGCATTTT. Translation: CAVSRDGDNQPQHF.

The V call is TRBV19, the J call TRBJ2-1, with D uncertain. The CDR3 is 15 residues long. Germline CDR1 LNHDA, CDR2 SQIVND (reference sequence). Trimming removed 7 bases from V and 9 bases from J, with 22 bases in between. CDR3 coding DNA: TGTGCCAGTACCCCAACCGGGTTGGTGGTGGGTGAGCAGTTCTTC. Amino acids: CASTPTGLVVGEQFF.

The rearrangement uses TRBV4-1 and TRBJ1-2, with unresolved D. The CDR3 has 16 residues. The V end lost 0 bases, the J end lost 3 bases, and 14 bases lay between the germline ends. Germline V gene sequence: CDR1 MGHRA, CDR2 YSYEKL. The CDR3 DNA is TGCGCCAGCAGCCAAGATCGAACGGGCGGGGACTATGGCTACACCTTC. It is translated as CASSQDRTGGDYGYTF.

The CDR3 DNA reads TGTGCCAGCAGCTTACTTGCCTCCAGACGTTTGAGCTCTGGAAACACCATATATTTT. Translating gives CASSLLASRRLSSGNTIYF. The chain joins TRBV11-2 to TRBJ1-3; no clear D. Trimming took 2 bases from V and 0 from J, leaving 20 bases between them. The germline CDR1 and CDR2 sequences are SGHAT and FQNNGV. The CDR3 covers 19 residues. The whole variable domain, filled in from reference TRBV11-2 and TRBJ1-3, reads EAGVAQSPRYKIIEKRQSVAFWCNPISGHATLYWYQQILGQGPKLLIQFQNNGVVDDSQLPKDRFSAERLKGVDSTLKIQPAKLEDSAVYLCASSLLASRRLSSGNTIYFGEGSWLTVV.

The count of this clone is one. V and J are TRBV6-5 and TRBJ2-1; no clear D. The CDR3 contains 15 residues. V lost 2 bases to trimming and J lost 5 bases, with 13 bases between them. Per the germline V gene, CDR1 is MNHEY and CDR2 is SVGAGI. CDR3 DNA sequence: TGTGCCAGCAGTTACGACCAAAACAAGCACAATGAGCAGTTCTTC. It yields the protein CASSYDQNKHNEQFF.

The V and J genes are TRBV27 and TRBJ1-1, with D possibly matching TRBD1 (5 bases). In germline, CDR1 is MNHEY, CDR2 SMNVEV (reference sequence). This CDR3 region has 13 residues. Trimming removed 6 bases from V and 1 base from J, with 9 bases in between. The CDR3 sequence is CASRIQANTEAFF. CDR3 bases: TGTGCCAGCAGGATACAGGCGAACACTGAAGCTTTCTTT.

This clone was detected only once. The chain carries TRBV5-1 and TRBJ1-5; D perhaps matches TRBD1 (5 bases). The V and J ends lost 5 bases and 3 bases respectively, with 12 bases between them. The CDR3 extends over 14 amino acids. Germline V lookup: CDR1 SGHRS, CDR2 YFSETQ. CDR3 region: CASSLDRNNQPQHF. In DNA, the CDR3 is TGCGCCAGCAGTCTCGACAGAAACAATCAGCCCCAGCATTTT.

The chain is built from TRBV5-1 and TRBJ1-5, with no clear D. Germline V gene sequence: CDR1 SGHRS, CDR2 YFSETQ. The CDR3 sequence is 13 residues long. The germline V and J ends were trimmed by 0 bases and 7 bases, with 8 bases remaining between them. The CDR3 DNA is TGCGCCAGCAGCTTGGAGGGAGAACAGCCCCAGCATTTT. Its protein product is CASSLEGEQPQHF.

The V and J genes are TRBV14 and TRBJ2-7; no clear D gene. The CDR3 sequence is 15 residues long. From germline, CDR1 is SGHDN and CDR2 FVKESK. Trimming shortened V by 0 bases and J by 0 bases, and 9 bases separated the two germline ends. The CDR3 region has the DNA TGTGCCAGCAGCCAAGACCCCCAAGGCTCCTACGAGCAGTACTTC. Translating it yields CASSQDPQGSYEQYF.

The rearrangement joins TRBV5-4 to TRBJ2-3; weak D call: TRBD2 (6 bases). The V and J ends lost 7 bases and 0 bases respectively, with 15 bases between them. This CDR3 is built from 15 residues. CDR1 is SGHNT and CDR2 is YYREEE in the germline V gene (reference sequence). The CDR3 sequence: CASGSLAESTDTQYF. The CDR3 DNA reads TGTGCCAGCGGCTCGTTAGCGGAAAGCACAGATACGCAGTATTTT.

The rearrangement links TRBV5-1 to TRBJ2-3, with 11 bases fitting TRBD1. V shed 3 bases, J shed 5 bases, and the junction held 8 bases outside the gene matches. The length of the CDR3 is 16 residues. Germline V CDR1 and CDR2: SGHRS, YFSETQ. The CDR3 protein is CASSSPGQGVLDTQYF. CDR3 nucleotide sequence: TGCGCCAGCAGCTCCCCGGGACAGGGGGTATTAGATACGCAGTATTTT.

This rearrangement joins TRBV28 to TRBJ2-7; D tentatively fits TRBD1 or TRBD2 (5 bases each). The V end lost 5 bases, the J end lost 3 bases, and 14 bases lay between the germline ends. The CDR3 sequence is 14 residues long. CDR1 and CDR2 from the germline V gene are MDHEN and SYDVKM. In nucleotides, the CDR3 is TGTGCCAGCAGTCTAACCGGGACCCTCTACGAGCAGTACTTC. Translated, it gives CASSLTGTLYEQYF.

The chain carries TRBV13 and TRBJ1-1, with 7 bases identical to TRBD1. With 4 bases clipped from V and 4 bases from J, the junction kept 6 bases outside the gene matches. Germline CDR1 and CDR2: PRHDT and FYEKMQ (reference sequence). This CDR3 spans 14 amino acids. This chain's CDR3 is CASSSMGQLTEAFF. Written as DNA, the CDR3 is TGTGCCAGCAGCTCAATGGGACAGCTCACTGAAGCTTTCTTT. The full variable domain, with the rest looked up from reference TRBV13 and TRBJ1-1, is AAGVIQSPRHLIKEKRETATLKCYPIPRHDTVYWYQQGPGQDPQFLISFYEKMQSDKGSIPDRFSAQQFSDYHSELNMSSLELGDSALYFCASSSMGQLTEAFFGQGTRLTVV.

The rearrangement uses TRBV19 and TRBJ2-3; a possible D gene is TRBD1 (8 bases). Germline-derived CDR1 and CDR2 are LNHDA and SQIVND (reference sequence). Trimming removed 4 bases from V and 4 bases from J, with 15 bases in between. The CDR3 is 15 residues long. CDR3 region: CASSRGQGGADTQYF. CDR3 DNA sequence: TGTGCCAGTAGTAGAGGACAGGGAGGGGCAGATACGCAGTATTTT.

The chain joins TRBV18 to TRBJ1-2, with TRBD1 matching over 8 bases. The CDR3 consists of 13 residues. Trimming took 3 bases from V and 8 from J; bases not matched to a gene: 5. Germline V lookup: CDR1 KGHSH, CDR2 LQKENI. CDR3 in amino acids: CASSPDREYGYTF. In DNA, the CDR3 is TGTGCCAGCTCACCGGACAGGGAATACGGCTACACCTTC.

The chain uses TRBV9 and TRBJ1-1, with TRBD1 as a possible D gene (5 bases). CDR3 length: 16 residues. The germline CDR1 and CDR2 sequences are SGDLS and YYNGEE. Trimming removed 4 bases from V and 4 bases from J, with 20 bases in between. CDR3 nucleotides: TGTGCCAGCAGCCCCTACCAGGGAGGTTTAAGCACTGAAGCTTTCTTT. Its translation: CASSPYQGGLSTEAFF.

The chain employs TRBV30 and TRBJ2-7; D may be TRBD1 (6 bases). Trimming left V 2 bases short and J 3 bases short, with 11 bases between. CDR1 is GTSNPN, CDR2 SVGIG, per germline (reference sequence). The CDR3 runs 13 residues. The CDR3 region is CAWSIQGLYEQYF. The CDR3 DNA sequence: TGTGCCTGGAGTATACAGGGTCTCTACGAGCAGTACTTC.

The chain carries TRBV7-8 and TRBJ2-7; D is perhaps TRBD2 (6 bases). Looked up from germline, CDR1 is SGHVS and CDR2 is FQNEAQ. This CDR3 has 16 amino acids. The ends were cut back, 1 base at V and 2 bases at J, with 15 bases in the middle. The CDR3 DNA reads TGTGCCAGCAGCTTAGGGGGATGGAGGGGAGCCTACGAGCAGTACTTC. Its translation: CASSLGGWRGAYEQYF.

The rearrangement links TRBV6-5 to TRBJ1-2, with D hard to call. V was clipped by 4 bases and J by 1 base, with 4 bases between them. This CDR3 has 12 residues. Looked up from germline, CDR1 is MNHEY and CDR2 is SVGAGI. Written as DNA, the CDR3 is TGTGCCAGCAGTTCCAGTAACTATGGCTACACCTTC. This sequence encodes CASSSSNYGYTF.

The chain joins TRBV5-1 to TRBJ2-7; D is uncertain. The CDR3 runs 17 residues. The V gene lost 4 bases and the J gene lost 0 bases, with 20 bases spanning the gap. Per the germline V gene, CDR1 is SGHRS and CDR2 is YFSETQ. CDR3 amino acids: CASSNFQRRINSYEQYF. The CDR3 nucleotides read TGCGCCAGCAGCAATTTTCAGAGACGGATAAACTCCTACGAGCAGTACTTC.

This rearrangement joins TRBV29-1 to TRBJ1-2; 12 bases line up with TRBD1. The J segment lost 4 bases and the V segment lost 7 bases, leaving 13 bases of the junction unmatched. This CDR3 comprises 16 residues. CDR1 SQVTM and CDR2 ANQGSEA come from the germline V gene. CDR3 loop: CSGGDRDRGLGYGYTF. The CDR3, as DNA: TGCAGCGGAGGCGATCGGGACAGGGGGCTCGGCTATGGCTACACCTTC.

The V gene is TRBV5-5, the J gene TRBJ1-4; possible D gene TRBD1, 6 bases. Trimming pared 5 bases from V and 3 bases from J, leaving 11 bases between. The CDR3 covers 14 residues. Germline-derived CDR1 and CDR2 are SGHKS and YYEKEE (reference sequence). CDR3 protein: CASRERQANEKLFF. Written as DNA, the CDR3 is TGTGCCAGCAGAGAACGACAGGCTAATGAAAAACTGTTTTTT.

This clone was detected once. CDR3 protein: CSVVFGTEKETQYF. The CDR3 DNA reads as TGCAGCGTCGTATTCGGGACGGAAAAAGAGACCCAGTACTTC. The V call is TRBV29-1, the J call TRBJ2-5; tentatively, D is TRBD1 or TRBD2 (5 bases each). The V and J ends lost 6 bases and 3 bases respectively, with 17 bases between them. This CDR3 is 14 amino acids long. CDR1 is SQVTM and CDR2 is ANQGSEA in the germline V gene.

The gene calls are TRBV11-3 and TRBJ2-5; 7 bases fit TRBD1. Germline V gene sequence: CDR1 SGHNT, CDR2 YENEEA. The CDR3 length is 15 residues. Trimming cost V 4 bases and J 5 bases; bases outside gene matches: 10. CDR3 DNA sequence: TGTGCCAGCAGCTCTAGACAGGGTGAAATGGAGACCCAGTACTTC. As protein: CASSSRQGEMETQYF.